One T cell receptor (beta chain) is described in this entry. Its antigen is still unknown. The source of the sample is a study of T-cell reconstitution after alpha-beta-depleted transplantation in children. Study outcomes and limitations: Some patients owed their high day-60 TCRbeta diversity to surviving recipient T cells and thymic progenitors.

Germline V lookup: CDR1 GTSNPN, CDR2 SVGIG (reference sequence). The CDR3 contains 13 residues. Trimming shortened V by 4 bases and J by 5 bases, and 14 bases separated the two germline ends. A TCRbeta library incorporating unique molecular identifiers was prepared. Using its own MiXCR run on the PCR reads, TCRdb lists one record per CDR3 protein. The repertoire has 65,000 to 85,000 distinct CDR3 sequences, approximately 10% of them found once; the top ten carry less than 15%. This specimen was PBMCs, taken before TCRalphabeta/CD19-depleted stem cell transplant. J is TRBJ1-2 and V is TRBV30; D perhaps matches TRBD1 (5 bases). The sequence was collected from a boy between 5 and 17 years old with acute myeloid leukemia, due to receive a stem cell transplant. CDR3: CAWTPDRLYGYTF. CDR3 in DNA: TGTGCCTGGACTCCTGACAGACTTTATGGCTACACCTTC.